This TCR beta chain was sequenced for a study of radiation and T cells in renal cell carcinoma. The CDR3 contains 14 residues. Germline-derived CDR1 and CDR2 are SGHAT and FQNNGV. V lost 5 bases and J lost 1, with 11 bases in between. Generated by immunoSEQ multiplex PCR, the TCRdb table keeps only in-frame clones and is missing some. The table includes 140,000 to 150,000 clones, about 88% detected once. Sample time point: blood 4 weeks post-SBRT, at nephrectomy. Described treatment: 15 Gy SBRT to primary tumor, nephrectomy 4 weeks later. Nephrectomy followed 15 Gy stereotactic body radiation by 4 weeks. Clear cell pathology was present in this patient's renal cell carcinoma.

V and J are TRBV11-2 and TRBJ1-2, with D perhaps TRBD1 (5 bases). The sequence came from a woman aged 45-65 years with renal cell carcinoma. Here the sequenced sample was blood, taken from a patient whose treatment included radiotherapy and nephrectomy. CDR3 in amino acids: CASSRTQGNYGYTF. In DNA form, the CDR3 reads TGTGCCAGCAGCCGTACCCAGGGTAACTATGGCTACACCTTC. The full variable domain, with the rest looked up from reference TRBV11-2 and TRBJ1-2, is EAGVAQSPRYKIIEKRQSVAFWCNPISGHATLYWYQQILGQGPKLLIQFQNNGVVDDSQLPKDRFSAERLKGVDSTLKIQPAKLEDSAVYLCASSRTQGNYGYTFGSGTRLTVV.